The 18 T cell receptor beta chains presented below share a single source sample, sequenced in a study of CD8+ T cells in alopecia areata. The sequencing template was cDNA reverse transcribed from extracted RNA. Clones were sequenced by immunoSEQ multiplex PCR, and TCRdb holds only the in-frame ones, with some missing. The sample lists about 250,000 clones, 60% seen once, with more than 0.85% in the top ten. The treatment: oral pan-JAK inhibitor, 5-10 mg twice daily. The source material was CD4+ T cells sorted from blood, sampled around week 53, from a patient treated with tofacitinib. Every receptor here comes from a human donor with alopecia areata.

The sample holds a few counts of this clone. CDR3 amino acids: CAISAGQGANTGELFF. For the CDR3, the DNA is TGTGCCATCAGCGCGGGACAGGGCGCGAACACCGGGGAGCTGTTTTTT. This rearrangement joins TRBV10-3 to TRBJ2-2; 9 positions agree with TRBD1. The CDR3 sequence is 16 residues long. CDR1 is ENHRY and CDR2 is SYGVKD in the germline V gene. Losses at the gene ends were 6 bases for V and 0 bases for J; bases not matched to a gene: 5.

The chain is built from TRBV6-1 and TRBJ1-5; 9 nucleotides line up with TRBD1. The germline CDR1 and CDR2 sequences are MNHNS and SASEGT. This CDR3 has 14 amino acids. The ends lost 5 bases at V and 4 bases at J; junction bases unmatched: 3. The CDR3, as DNA: TGTGCCAGCAGTTCCGGGACAGGGAATCAGCCCCAGCATTTT. Encoded protein: CASSSGTGNQPQHF.

The V and J genes are TRBV6-5 and TRBJ1-1, with unresolved D. The CDR3 is made up of 15 amino acids. Trimming shortened V by 8 bases and J by 0 bases, and 16 bases separated the two germline ends. Germline V gene sequence: CDR1 MNHEY, CDR2 SVGAGI. In nucleotides, the CDR3 is TGTGCCAGCCGAAAACAAGGGAATGTGAACACTGAAGCTTTCTTT. It codes for CASRKQGNVNTEAFF.

CDR3 protein: CASTRTGNYGYTF. CDR3 bases: TGTGCCAGCACGAGGACGGGGAACTATGGCTACACCTTC. The genes are TRBV27 and TRBJ1-2; D is ambiguous. The CDR3 is 13 residues long. Trimming shortened V by 7 bases and J by 2 bases, and 11 bases separated the two germline ends. Germline V CDR1 and CDR2: MNHEY, SMNVEV (reference sequence).

The rearrangement links TRBV7-9 to TRBJ1-1, with D possibly TRBD1 on 5 matching bases. Germline CDR1 reads SEHNR; CDR2 reads FQNEAQ (reference sequence). V lost 3 bases to trimming and J lost 1 base, with 9 bases between them. There are 14 residues in the CDR3. CDR3 bases: TGTGCCAGCAGCTTTCAGGGACGGAACACTGAAGCTTTCTTT. Protein sequence: CASSFQGRNTEAFF.

The chain uses TRBV7-2 and TRBJ1-1; 7 bases fit TRBD1. The germline V gene encodes CDR1 SGHTA and CDR2 FQGNSA. The V segment lost 3 bases and the J segment 1 base; nucleotides outside the gene matches: 2. There are 14 residues in the CDR3. CDR3 in DNA: TGTGCCAGCAGCTTGCGACAGGGGAACACTGAAGCTTTCTTT. As protein: CASSLRQGNTEAFF.

This clone was detected a few times. The rearrangement uses TRBV29-1 and TRBJ2-7; D is perhaps TRBD1 (6 bases). CDR3 length: 13 amino acids. In germline, CDR1 is SQVTM, CDR2 ANQGSEA. V was cut by 1 base and J by 0 bases, with 7 bases left in between. The CDR3 region has the DNA TGCAGCGTTGAAGGGGGGCACTCCTACGAGCAGTACTTC. Its protein is CSVEGGHSYEQYF.

V gene TRBV9 combines with J gene TRBJ1-2; 9 bases are a match to TRBD1. Losses at the gene ends were 0 bases for V and 8 bases for J; bases not matched to a gene: 8. The CDR3 runs 15 residues. CDR1 SGDLS and CDR2 YYNGEE come from the germline V gene. Written as DNA, the CDR3 is TGTGCCAGCAGCGTAGGAGGGGGACAGGGTGTCGGCTACACCTTC. Amino acids: CASSVGGGQGVGYTF.

The rearrangement links TRBV19 to TRBJ2-1; 11 nucleotides agree with TRBD2. The CDR3 consists of 17 residues. CDR1 and CDR2 (germline): LNHDA, SQIVND (reference sequence). V shed 3 bases and J 4 bases; nucleotides not matched to a gene: 8. CDR3 residues: CASSIPGLAGVYNEQFF. Written as DNA, the CDR3 is TGTGCCAGTAGTATCCCCGGACTAGCGGGCGTATACAATGAGCAGTTCTTC.

This chain joins TRBV2 and TRBJ1-1; D perhaps matches TRBD1 (5 bases). The germline V and J ends were trimmed by 5 bases and 0 bases, with 7 bases remaining between them. CDR1 and CDR2 from the germline V gene are SNHLY and FYNNEI. This CDR3 region has 13 residues. The CDR3 reads CASSKTVNTEAFF. CDR3 nucleotide sequence: TGTGCCAGCAGTAAGACAGTGAACACTGAAGCTTTCTTT.

This clone was counted only a few times. The chain combines TRBV6-5 with TRBJ1-1; D remains ambiguous. V was trimmed by 4 bases and J by 5 bases, leaving 5 bases between them. Germline CDR1 is MNHEY and CDR2 is SVGAGI. This CDR3 is built from 11 residues. The CDR3 loop reads CASSSRTEAFF. The DNA of the CDR3 is TGTGCCAGCAGTTCCAGGACTGAAGCTTTCTTT.

The chain carries TRBV5-4 and TRBJ2-4; 9 bases are shared with TRBD1. The junction had 0 bases not matched to a gene; V was cut back by 2 bases and J by 0 bases. Germline CDR1 is SGHNT and CDR2 is YYREEE (reference sequence). The CDR3 has 15 residues. CDR3 sequence: CASSLQGAAKNIQYF. The CDR3 DNA follows: TGTGCCAGCAGCTTACAGGGGGCAGCCAAAAACATTCAGTACTTC.

This chain links TRBV6-6 with TRBJ2-1; 8 bases fit TRBD2. The germline V gene has CDR1 MNHNY and CDR2 SVGAGI (reference sequence). The CDR3 covers 14 residues. V lost 3 bases to trimming and J lost 4 bases; unmatched junction nucleotides: 2. The DNA for the CDR3 is TGTGCCAGCAGTTATAGACTAGCGTACAATGAGCAGTTCTTC. This sequence encodes CASSYRLAYNEQFF.

CDR3 nucleotides: TGTGCCTGGAGTGCGATAGCCACAGATACGCAGTATTTT. Protein product: CAWSAIATDTQYF. The chain employs TRBV30 and TRBJ2-3; D is undetermined. CDR1 and CDR2 (germline): GTSNPN, SVGIG (reference sequence). The CDR3 extends over 13 amino acids. The V end lost 1 base, the J end lost 2 bases, and 7 bases lay between the germline ends.

In regard to this clone: The sample carries other DNA sequences with the same CDR3. CDR3 protein: CSVGQGRETQYF. CDR3 sequence (DNA): TGCAGCGTCGGACAGGGTCGGGAGACCCAGTACTTC. V is TRBV29-1 and J is TRBJ2-5, with 8 positions matching TRBD1. The CDR3 has 12 amino acids. J gave up 5 bases and V 6 bases, and 5 bases lay outside the gene matches. In germline, CDR1 is SQVTM, CDR2 ANQGSEA. The entire variable domain, with the rest obtained from reference TRBV29-1 and TRBJ2-5, is as follows: SAVISQKPSRDICQRGTSLTIQCQVDSQVTMMFWYRQQPGQSLTLIATANQGSEATYESGFVIDKFPISRPNLTFSTLTVSNMSPEDSSIYLCSVGQGRETQYFGPGTRLLVL.

The rearrangement links TRBV19 to TRBJ1-2, with TRBD1 matching over 10 bases. After removal of 6 bases from V and 3 bases from J, the junction contained 7 bases not matched to a gene. The CDR3 sequence is 15 residues long. Germline V gene data show CDR1 as LNHDA and CDR2 as SQIVND (reference sequence). CDR3 DNA sequence: TGTGCCAGTAGCCGTGGGACAGGGGAATACTATGGCTACACCTTC. Translating it yields CASSRGTGEYYGYTF.

Only a few counts were recorded for this clone. The rearrangement uses TRBV29-1 and TRBJ2-7; 12 positions agree with TRBD1. CDR1 is SQVTM, CDR2 ANQGSEA, per germline. The CDR3 extends over 15 amino acids. Trimming at V came to 4 bases and at J to 5 bases, leaving 9 bases not matched to a gene. CDR3 protein: CSVASSGQGANEQYF. The CDR3 DNA is TGCAGCGTTGCCTCTTCGGGACAGGGGGCAAACGAGCAGTACTTC.

The V call is TRBV6-5, the J call TRBJ2-1, with TRBD1 identical over 8 bases. The CDR3 is 14 amino acids. V gave up 1 base and J gave up 7 bases; unmatched junction bases: 3. From germline, CDR1 is MNHEY and CDR2 SVGAGI. CDR3 in amino acids: CASSYYRGWNEQFF. The CDR3 coding sequence is TGTGCCAGCAGTTACTACAGGGGGTGGAATGAGCAGTTCTTC.